This TCR beta chain originates from a study of T cells after somatic rescue of genetic block. Sequenced by immunoSEQ multiplex PCR; TCRdb stores in-frame clones only, minus some. The sample holds 85,000 to 100,000 clones; over 80% are singletons and the top ten take about 1.5%. The germline gives CDR1 SGHRS, CDR2 YFSETQ. Trimming shortened V by 3 bases and J by 6 bases, and 14 bases separated the two germline ends. The CDR3 covers 14 residues. The source is a woman younger than 35. The rearrangement uses TRBV5-1 and TRBJ2-3, with D perhaps TRBD1 (5 bases). The sequenced material came from peripheral blood mononuclear cells (PBMCs). CDR3 nucleotides: TGCGCCAGCAGCTACACAGGTTTTCGTGATACGCAGTATTTT. Residues: CASSYTGFRDTQYF.